One and the same sample provided the 17 T cell receptor beta chains below, sequenced in a study of OX40 agonist ivuxolimab in advanced cancers. Generated by immunoSEQ multiplex PCR, the TCRdb table keeps only in-frame clones and is missing some. The table has about 70,000 clones, over 75% seen once. The sample was CD4+ or CD8+ T cells sorted from blood, taken in a trial of the OX40 agonist ivuxolimab. Receptor source: an adult with an advanced solid tumor such as melanoma, head and neck, liver or kidney cancer.

The chain links TRBV5-1 to TRBJ1-5; TRBD1 matches at 9 bases. Per germline, CDR1 SGHRS and CDR2 YFSETQ. With 2 bases clipped from V and 5 bases from J, the junction kept 2 bases outside the gene matches. The CDR3 is 14 residues long. Here the CDR3 reads CASSLRTGDQPQHF. The CDR3 DNA follows: TGCGCCAGCAGCTTAAGGACAGGGGATCAGCCCCAGCATTTT.

This clone occurred a few times. The chain couples TRBV30 to TRBJ1-2; D might be TRBD1 (6 bases). The CDR3 loop spans 14 amino acids. V lost 2 bases and J lost 8, with 18 bases in between. The germline V gene has CDR1 GTSNPN and CDR2 SVGIG (reference sequence). The CDR3 DNA follows: TGTGCCTGGAGTCCCCCCCGGGGGGCGAGGGGCTACACCTTC. As protein: CAWSPPRGARGYTF. The full variable domain, rest sourced from reference TRBV30 and TRBJ1-2, is SQTIHQWPATLVQPVGSPLSLECTVEGTSNPNLYWYRQAAGRGLQLLFYSVGIGQISSEVPQNLSASRPQDRQFILSSKKLLLSDSGFYLCAWSPPRGARGYTFGSGTRLTVV.

Notes on this clone: At the DNA level, this CDR3 is encoded by other sequences in the same sample as well. This chain joins TRBV28 and TRBJ1-5, with D possibly being TRBD1 (5 bases). V lost 6 bases and J lost 3, with 6 bases in between. Germline CDR1 is MDHEN and CDR2 is SYDVKM. CDR3 length equals 12 residues. Here the CDR3 DNA reads TGTGCCAGCAGGGGGCCCAATCAGCCCCAGCATTTT. Protein: CASRGPNQPQHF. The full variable domain, completed using reference TRBV28 and TRBJ1-5, is DVKVTQSSRYLVKRTGEKVFLECVQDMDHENMFWYRQDPGLGLRLIYFSYDVKMKEKGDIPEGYSVSREKKERFSLILESASTNQTSMYLCASRGPNQPQHFGDGTRLSIL.

The V gene is TRBV6-6, the J gene TRBJ2-3; TRBD1 agrees at 10 bases. The V and J ends lost 7 bases and 3 bases, in that order; junction bases with no gene match: 4. This CDR3 is built from 14 residues. Germline lookup yields CDR1 MNHNY and CDR2 SVGAGI (reference sequence). The CDR3 region has the DNA TGTGCCAGCAAAACGGGACAGGGGACAGATACGCAGTATTTT. This sequence encodes CASKTGQGTDTQYF.

The chain uses TRBV30 and TRBJ1-2, with TRBD1 matching 9 bases. CDR3 length equals 14 residues. J was trimmed by 7 bases and V by 0 bases; bases with no gene match: 6. Per the germline V gene, CDR1 is GTSNPN and CDR2 is SVGIG (reference sequence). This chain's CDR3 is CAWSVGQGSSGYTF. CDR3 bases: TGTGCCTGGAGTGTGGGACAGGGAAGCTCTGGCTACACCTTC.

Here the CDR3 reads CASSTRTVPRNKGYTF. DNA for the CDR3: TGTGCCAGCAGTACACGGACAGTTCCAAGAAATAAGGGCTACACCTTC. The chain uses TRBV6-8 and TRBJ1-2, with D possibly being TRBD1 (6 bases). V lost 5 bases to trimming and J lost 8 bases, with 24 bases between them. CDR3 length: 16 amino acids. Germline CDR1 MNHGY, CDR2 SAAAGT.

In its sample, this clone was seen a few times. This rearrangement joins TRBV19 to TRBJ2-7; possible D gene TRBD1, 6 bases. V shed 2 bases and J shed 3 bases, with 17 bases lying between them. CDR1 is LNHDA and CDR2 is SQIVND in the germline V gene (reference sequence). This CDR3 contains 16 residues. The CDR3 bases are TGTGCCAGTAGTATAACCGCGACAGGCTTGAACTACGAGCAGTACTTC. It is translated as CASSITATGLNYEQYF. The whole variable domain, remainder taken from reference TRBV19 and TRBJ2-7, is DGGITQSPKYLFRKEGQNVTLSCEQNLNHDAMYWYRQDPGQGLRLIYYSQIVNDFQKGDIAEGYSVSREKKESFPLTVTSAQKNPTAFYLCASSITATGLNYEQYFGPGTRLTVT.

The V gene is TRBV11-2, the J gene TRBJ1-1; no definite D call. The CDR3 extends over 11 amino acids. The germline V and J ends were trimmed by 3 bases and 1 base, with 0 bases remaining between them. Germline assignment: CDR1 SGHAT and CDR2 FQNNGV. DNA of the CDR3: TGTGCCAGCAGCTTGAACACTGAAGCTTTCTTT. It translates to CASSLNTEAFF.

This rearrangement joins TRBV19 to TRBJ1-1; 7 nucleotides match TRBD1. This CDR3 region has 15 residues. V lost 4 bases, J lost 5 bases, and 10 bases stayed unmatched. The germline CDR1 and CDR2 sequences are LNHDA and SQIVND (reference sequence). Written as DNA, the CDR3 is TGTGCCAGTAGTAGCGCGTCAGGGGGAAAGACTGAAGCTTTCTTT. It codes for CASSSASGGKTEAFF. The complete variable domain, with remaining parts taken from reference TRBV19 and TRBJ1-1, reads DGGITQSPKYLFRKEGQNVTLSCEQNLNHDAMYWYRQDPGQGLRLIYYSQIVNDFQKGDIAEGYSVSREKKESFPLTVTSAQKNPTAFYLCASSSASGGKTEAFFGQGTRLTVV.

In this sample, this clone turned up once. The chain combines TRBV5-4 with TRBJ1-6; D is ambiguous. The CDR3 extends over 13 amino acids. V gave up 4 bases and J gave up 18 bases, with 20 bases separating them. The germline V gene encodes CDR1 SGHNT and CDR2 YYREEE (reference sequence). The CDR3 region is CASSPRPESIPHF. The CDR3, as DNA: TGTGCCAGCAGCCCTCGGCCGGAATCAATTCCCCACTTT.

The DNA of the CDR3 is TGTGCCAGCAGCTCGGACAGAGTCTATGGCTACACCTTC. Its translation is CASSSDRVYGYTF. J is TRBJ1-2 and V is TRBV7-9; tentatively, D is TRBD1 (6 bases). Germline-derived CDR1 and CDR2 are SEHNR and FQNEAQ (reference sequence). The germline V and J ends were trimmed by 4 bases and 4 bases, with 10 bases remaining between them. This CDR3 region has 13 residues. Looking up the rest from reference TRBV7-9 and TRBJ1-2 gives the full variable domain: DTGVSQNPRHKITKRGQNVTFRCDPISEHNRLYWYRQTLGQGPEFLTYFQNEAQLEKSRLLSDRFSAERPKGSFSTLEIQRTEQGDSAMYLCASSSDRVYGYTFGSGTRLTVV.

In this sample, this clone turned up a few times. An end of the junction differs from the germline gene, which may be a read error. The CDR3 loop reads CATSRDRGQERGNF. CDR3 in DNA: TGTGCCACCAGCAGAGATCGGGGACAGGAACGGGGAAACTTC. The gene calls are TRBV15 and TRBJ1-2; TRBD1 matches 8 bases. The CDR3 is 14 amino acids. The V gene's germline CDR1 is LNHNV and CDR2 YYDKDF (reference sequence).

The chain recombines TRBV19 with TRBJ2-7; D is undetermined. Trimming left V 3 bases short and J 3 bases short, with 6 bases between. From germline, CDR1 is LNHDA and CDR2 SQIVND (reference sequence). This CDR3 region has 12 residues. The CDR3 DNA reads as TGTGCCAGTAGTATGAGTAACTACGAGCAGTACTTC. This translates into CASSMSNYEQYF.

The CDR3 region is CASSAGLTSVATNEKLFF. The CDR3 nucleotides read TGTGCCAGCAGTGCAGGCCTTACGAGTGTCGCAACTAATGAAAAACTGTTTTTT. The chain uses TRBV2 and TRBJ1-4; D is uncertain. The CDR3 is 18 residues long. Germline loops: CDR1 SNHLY, CDR2 FYNNEI. Trimming took 4 bases from V and 0 from J, leaving 18 bases between them.

This chain joins TRBV7-6 and TRBJ2-1; D perhaps matches TRBD1 (5 bases). From germline, CDR1 is SGHVS and CDR2 FNYEAQ. The length of the CDR3 is 14 residues. V was shortened by 1 base and J by 4 bases, with 8 bases between the two germline ends. CDR3 residues: CASSLGQGYNEQFF. The CDR3, as DNA: TGTGCCAGCAGCTTAGGGCAGGGATACAATGAGCAGTTCTTC.

This chain connects TRBV5-1 to TRBJ2-7; D is unresolved. The CDR3 is 15 residues long. Between the trimmed V and J ends, which lost 2 bases and 0 bases, there was a span of 12 bases. The germline V gene has CDR1 SGHRS and CDR2 YFSETQ. The CDR3 region has the DNA TGCGCCAGCAGCTTCTCCGGCAGAAACTCCTACGAGCAGTACTTC. Its translation: CASSFSGRNSYEQYF.

This clone is a singleton in its sample. At the DNA level, this CDR3 is encoded by other sequences in the same sample as well. J is TRBJ2-7 and V is TRBV5-4; D might be TRBD1 (5 bases). The CDR3 runs to 15 residues. The germline V gene has CDR1 SGHNT and CDR2 YYREEE (reference sequence). Trimming removed 5 bases at V and 0 bases at J, with 15 bases between. CDR3 bases: TGTGCCAGCAGAGGCGGCCAGGGCCCCTCCTACGAGCAGTACTTC. It is translated as CASRGGQGPSYEQYF.